This T cell receptor beta chain was found in a study of blood T cell repertoires in COVID-19. In the study overall: The United States, Italy and Spain were the sources of the acute and convalescent COVID-19 samples. PBMCs, B-cell-depleted T cells, or T cells provided the cDNA or gDNA that made up the material.

As processed by the authors: Estimates of nucleated cell counts were drawn from the amplification of reference gene primers. The data were produced by immunoSEQ multiplex PCR, yet TCRdb's version contains in-frame clones alone and is incomplete. V, J and clone size were drawn from that table, and D and trimming were deduced from the DNA. Seen here are 210,000 or so clones, around 84% observed once, and the top ten hold about a fifth. The CDR3 length is 14 residues. With 5 bases clipped from V and 5 bases from J, the junction kept 6 bases outside the gene matches. The germline CDR1 and CDR2 sequences are SGHVS and FQNEAQ.

Sequencing was carried out using peripheral blood. The chain has TRBV7-8 and TRBJ2-5, with 9 nucleotides matching TRBD2. The source of this sequence is a human donor in a cohort sampled during active COVID-19. CDR3 protein: CASSALREGETQYF. In DNA form, the CDR3 reads TGTGCCAGCAGCGCGCTGCGGGAGGGGGAGACCCAGTACTTC.